The source of this TCR beta chain is a study of T cell changes during pregnancy in multiple sclerosis. Unmatched junction bases numbered 16, after V lost 8 bases and J lost 8 bases. Looked up from germline, CDR1 is ENHRY and CDR2 is SYGVKD. The CDR3 has 18 amino acids. The protocol was immunoSEQ multiplex PCR, while the TCRdb copy is restricted to in-frame clones and leaves out a portion. The data contain roughly 38,000 clones, 80% to 95% of them seen just once; the ten biggest clones take up 1.5% to 2%. The chain links TRBV10-3 to TRBJ2-2; 14 bases are shared with TRBD2. This TCR came from a female donor in good health, enrolled as a control in a pregnancy study. The sequencing used CD4+ T cells from peripheral blood mononuclear cells, collected after pregnancy. CDR3 nucleotides: TGTGCCATCCAAACCCGGACTAGCGGGGGGCCAAGGACGGGGGAGCTGTTTTTT. It translates to CAIQTRTSGGPRTGELFF.